Shown below are 18 T cell receptor beta chains from a single sample sequenced in a study of blood T cell repertoires in COVID-19. Produced via immunoSEQ multiplex PCR; TCRdb's table is partial and in-frame only. The table lists about 150,000 clones, around 80% of them singletons. What was sequenced was peripheral blood. Receptors were obtained from a woman in her 50s in a cohort sampled during active or convalescent COVID-19.

A word on this clone: The sample holds other DNA sequences that translate to the same CDR3. This sequence joins TRBV5-1 and TRBJ1-5, with D tentatively TRBD1 (5 bases). The ends were cut back, 1 base at V and 0 bases at J, with 8 bases in the middle. CDR3 length: 15 residues. The V gene's germline CDR1 is SGHRS and CDR2 YFSETQ. For the CDR3, the DNA is TGCGCCAGCAGCTTGACAGGAGATAGCAATCAGCCCCAGCATTTT. Encoded protein: CASSLTGDSNQPQHF.

This chain joins TRBV5-1 and TRBJ2-1, with D perhaps matching TRBD2 (5 bases). Germline V gene sequence: CDR1 SGHRS, CDR2 YFSETQ. This CDR3 spans 15 amino acids. With 3 bases removed from V and 0 bases from J, the gap between germline ends came to 10 bases. DNA of the CDR3: TGCGCCAGCAGCTGGAGCGGCTTCTCCTACAATGAGCAGTTCTTC. Its protein product is CASSWSGFSYNEQFF.

The rearrangement links TRBV5-1 to TRBJ2-7, with D hard to call. This CDR3 contains 14 residues. V shed 4 bases and J shed 2 bases, with 13 bases lying between them. CDR1 and CDR2 (germline): SGHRS, YFSETQ. Here the CDR3 reads CASSRHDLTYEQYF. CDR3 coding DNA: TGCGCCAGCAGCCGACATGACCTAACCTACGAGCAGTACTTC.

The chain recombines TRBV3-1 (or the pseudogene TRBV3-2) with TRBJ2-7; the D gene is possibly TRBD2 (6 bases). The CDR3 sequence is 13 residues long. V lost 6 bases to trimming and J lost 0 bases, with 9 bases between them. Looked up from germline, CDR1 is LGHDT and CDR2 is YNNKEL (reference sequence). CDR3 in amino acids: CASRDYTSYEQYF. In DNA, the CDR3 is TGTGCCAGCAGGGACTATACCTCCTACGAGCAGTACTTC.

The chain employs TRBV2 and TRBJ1-4, with 7 nucleotides matching TRBD1. The CDR3 length is 15 residues. Germline lookup yields CDR1 SNHLY and CDR2 FYNNEI. Losses at the gene ends were 8 bases for V and 5 bases for J; bases not matched to a gene: 11. The CDR3 loop reads CASFSGTVLNEKLFF. CDR3 bases: TGTGCCAGCTTCTCCGGGACAGTGCTAAATGAAAAACTGTTTTTT.

DNA of the CDR3: TGCGCCAGCAGCTTGAACCCGGGGAGCCCTTCCTACGAGCAGTACTTC. Protein product: CASSLNPGSPSYEQYF. The chain recombines TRBV5-1 with TRBJ2-7; tentative D call: TRBD2 (5 bases). CDR1 is SGHRS and CDR2 is YFSETQ in the germline V gene. V was clipped by 1 base and J by 1 base, with 15 bases between them. This CDR3 has 16 residues.

This sequence joins TRBV6-6 and TRBJ2-7, with 8 bases lining up with TRBD2. The ends lost 0 bases at V and 1 base at J; junction bases unmatched: 2. Germline V gives CDR1 MNHNY, CDR2 SVGAGI (reference sequence). This CDR3 is built from 15 residues. The CDR3 sequence: CASSYSAGGSYEQYF. The CDR3 region has the DNA TGTGCCAGCAGTTACTCCGCGGGGGGATCCTACGAGCAGTACTTC.

CDR3 sequence: CASLGLATDTQYF. As DNA, the CDR3 is TGTGCCTCACTAGGACTAGCGACAGATACGCAGTATTTT. The V gene is TRBV12-3 or TRBV12-4, the J gene TRBJ2-3; 9 nucleotides match TRBD2. This CDR3 is built from 13 residues. J gave up 3 bases and V 11 bases, and 6 bases lay outside the gene matches.

This clone has a handful of counts. The chain employs TRBV3-1 (or the pseudogene TRBV3-2) and TRBJ2-5; D may be TRBD2 (7 bases). Germline loops: CDR1 LGHDT, CDR2 YNNKEL (reference sequence). The CDR3 sequence is 13 residues long. Trimming pared 6 bases from V and 5 bases from J, leaving 13 bases between. CDR3 region: CASRGGPGETQYF. The CDR3 DNA reads as TGTGCCAGCAGGGGGGGGCCCGGGGAGACCCAGTACTTC.

This chain joins TRBV7-3 and TRBJ2-3; D call uncertain. CDR1 SGHTA and CDR2 FQGTGA come from the germline V gene. V gave up 3 bases and J gave up 2 bases, with 9 bases separating them. The CDR3 runs to 14 residues. Here the CDR3 reads CASSLRLNTDTQYF. Here the CDR3 DNA reads TGTGCCAGCAGCTTGCGGTTGAACACAGATACGCAGTATTTT.

CDR3 loop: CASSLDDRKGYEQYF. The CDR3, as DNA: TGTGCCAGCAGCTTAGATGACAGGAAAGGGTACGAGCAGTACTTC. This sequence joins TRBV7-3 and TRBJ2-7; weak D call: TRBD1 (6 bases). The germline CDR1 and CDR2 sequences are SGHTA and FQGTGA. The CDR3 totals 15 residues. The V and J ends lost 2 bases and 4 bases respectively, with 15 bases between them.

The chain employs TRBV19 and TRBJ1-6; maybe TRBD1 (5 bases). CDR1 is LNHDA and CDR2 is SQIVND in the germline V gene (reference sequence). V was shortened by 5 bases and J by 10 bases, with 18 bases between the two germline ends. The CDR3 is made up of 15 amino acids. The CDR3 spells CASSSGDGGSSPLHF. DNA for the CDR3: TGTGCCAGTAGTTCCGGTGACGGGGGAAGCTCACCCCTCCACTTT.

This chain joins TRBV7-6 and TRBJ2-1, with D possibly TRBD1 on 5 matching bases. The germline V and J ends were trimmed by 1 base and 8 bases, with 15 bases remaining between them. The germline V gene has CDR1 SGHVS and CDR2 FNYEAQ. CDR3 length: 15 residues. DNA for the CDR3: TGTGCCAGCAGCTTAGGCATGGGGCCGTCCCATGAGCAGTTCTTC. Translating gives CASSLGMGPSHEQFF.

This chain links TRBV29-1 with TRBJ1-1, with a possible D match to TRBD1 (6 bases). Trimming cost V 6 bases and J 5 bases, with 13 bases left between them. CDR3 length equals 12 residues. Germline CDR1 reads SQVTM; CDR2 reads ANQGSEA. CDR3 protein: CSVAGGRTEAFF. The CDR3 DNA follows: TGCAGCGTGGCGGGGGGGCGGACTGAAGCTTTCTTT.

The chain recombines TRBV19 with TRBJ2-2; unclear D gene. Germline CDR1 and CDR2: LNHDA and SQIVND (reference sequence). The CDR3 is made up of 12 amino acids. V lost 7 bases, J lost 6 bases, and 9 bases lay in between. In nucleotides, the CDR3 is TGTGCCAGTAAGCAGGTCCCCGGGGAGCTGTTTTTT. Its translation is CASKQVPGELFF.

The chain links TRBV2 to TRBJ2-7; 8 nucleotides match TRBD1. The trim removed 7 bases at V and 6 bases at J, leaving 11 bases unmatched. This CDR3 region has 14 residues. CDR1 and CDR2 (germline): SNHLY, FYNNEI. The CDR3 sequence: CASTRTGTVGEQYF. The CDR3 DNA sequence: TGTGCCAGCACCCGGACAGGGACAGTAGGCGAGCAGTACTTC.

V gene TRBV7-2 combines with J gene TRBJ2-5; the D is unclear. This CDR3 has 12 residues. The V end was cut by 5 bases, the J end by 2 bases, with 6 bases between. CDR1 is SGHTA and CDR2 is FQGNSA in the germline V gene. The CDR3, as DNA: TGTGCCAGCAGCACCTATCAAGAGACCCAGTACTTC. It specifies CASSTYQETQYF.

The chain links TRBV11-3 to TRBJ2-1, with 8 bases that match TRBD2. Germline V CDR1 and CDR2: SGHNT, YENEEA. This CDR3 comprises 14 residues. V was pared by 1 base and J by 9 bases, with 5 bases of the junction left unmatched. CDR3 region: CASSLAGGQGEQFF. CDR3 coding DNA: TGTGCCAGCAGCTTAGCGGGGGGGCAGGGTGAGCAGTTCTTC. Supplemented by reference TRBV11-3 and TRBJ2-1, the full variable domain reads EAGVVQSPRYKIIEKKQPVAFWCNPISGHNTLYWYLQNLGQGPELLIRYENEEAVDDSQLPKDRFSAERLKGVDSTLKIQPAELGDSAVYLCASSLAGGQGEQFFGPGTRLTVL.